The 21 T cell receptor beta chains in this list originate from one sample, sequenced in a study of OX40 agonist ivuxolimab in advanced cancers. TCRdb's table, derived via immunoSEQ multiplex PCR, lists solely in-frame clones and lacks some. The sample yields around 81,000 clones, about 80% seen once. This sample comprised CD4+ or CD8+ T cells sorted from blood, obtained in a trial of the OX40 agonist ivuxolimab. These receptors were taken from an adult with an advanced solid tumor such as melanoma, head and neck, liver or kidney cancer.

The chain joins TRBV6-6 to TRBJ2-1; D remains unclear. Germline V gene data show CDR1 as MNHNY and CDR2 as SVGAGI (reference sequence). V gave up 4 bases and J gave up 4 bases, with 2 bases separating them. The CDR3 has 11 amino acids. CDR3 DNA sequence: TGTGCCAGCAGTTTGTACAATGAGCAGTTCTTC. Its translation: CASSLYNEQFF.

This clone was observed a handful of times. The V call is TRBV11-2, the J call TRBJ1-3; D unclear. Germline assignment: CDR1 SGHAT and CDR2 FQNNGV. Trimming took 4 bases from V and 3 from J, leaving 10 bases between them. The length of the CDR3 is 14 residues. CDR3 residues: CASSSLPHGNTIYF. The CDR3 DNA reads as TGTGCCAGCAGCTCCCTACCGCATGGAAACACCATATATTTT.

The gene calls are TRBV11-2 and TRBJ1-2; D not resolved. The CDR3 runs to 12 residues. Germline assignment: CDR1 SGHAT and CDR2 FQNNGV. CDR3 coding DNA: TGTCCGGGGTCGGCCGCTAACTATGGCTACACCTTC. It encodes CPGSAANYGYTF.

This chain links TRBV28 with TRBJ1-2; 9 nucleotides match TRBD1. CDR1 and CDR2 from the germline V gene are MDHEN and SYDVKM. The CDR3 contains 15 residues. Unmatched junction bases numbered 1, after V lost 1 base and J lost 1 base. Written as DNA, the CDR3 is TGTGCCAGCAGTTTATTGGACAGGGGTAACTATGGCTACACCTTC. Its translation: CASSLLDRGNYGYTF.

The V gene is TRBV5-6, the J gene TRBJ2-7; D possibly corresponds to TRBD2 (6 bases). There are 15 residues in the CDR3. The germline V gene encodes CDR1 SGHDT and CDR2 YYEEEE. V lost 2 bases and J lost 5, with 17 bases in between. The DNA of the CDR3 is TGTGCCAGCAGCTTTGGAGGGGATCCGGGGGACGAGCAGTACGTC. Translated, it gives CASSFGGDPGDEQYV.

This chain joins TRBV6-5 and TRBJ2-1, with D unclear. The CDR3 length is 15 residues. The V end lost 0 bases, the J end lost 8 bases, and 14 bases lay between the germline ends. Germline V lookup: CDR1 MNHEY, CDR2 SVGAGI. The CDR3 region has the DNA TGTGCCAGCAGTTACTCGTCCCACTACGCCTATGAGCAGTTCTTC. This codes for CASSYSSHYAYEQFF.

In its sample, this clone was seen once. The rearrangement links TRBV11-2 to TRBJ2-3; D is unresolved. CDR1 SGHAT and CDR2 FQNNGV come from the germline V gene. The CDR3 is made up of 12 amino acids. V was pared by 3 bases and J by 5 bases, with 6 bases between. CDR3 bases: TGTGCCAGCAGCTTGGTCCTAGATACGCAGTATTTT. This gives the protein CASSLVLDTQYF.

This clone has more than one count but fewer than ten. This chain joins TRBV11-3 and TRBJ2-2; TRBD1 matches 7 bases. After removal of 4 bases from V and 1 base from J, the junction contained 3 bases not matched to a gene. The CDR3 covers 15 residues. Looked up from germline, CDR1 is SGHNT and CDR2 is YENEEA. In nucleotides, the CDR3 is TGTGCCAGCAGCTCTCGGACAGGGAACACCGGGGAGCTGTTTTTT. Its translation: CASSSRTGNTGELFF.

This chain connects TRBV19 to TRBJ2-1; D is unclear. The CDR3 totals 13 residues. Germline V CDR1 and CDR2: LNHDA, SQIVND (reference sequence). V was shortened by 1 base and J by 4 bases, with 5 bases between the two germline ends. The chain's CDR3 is CASSIGAYNEQFF. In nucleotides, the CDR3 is TGTGCCAGTAGTATAGGGGCTTACAATGAGCAGTTCTTC.

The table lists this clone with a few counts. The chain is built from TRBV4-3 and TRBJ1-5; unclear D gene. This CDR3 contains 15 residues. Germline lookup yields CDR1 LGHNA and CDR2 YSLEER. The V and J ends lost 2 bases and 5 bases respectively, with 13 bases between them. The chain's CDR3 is CASSQQAGRDQPQHF. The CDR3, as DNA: TGCGCCAGCAGCCAACAGGCGGGCCGAGATCAGCCCCAGCATTTT.

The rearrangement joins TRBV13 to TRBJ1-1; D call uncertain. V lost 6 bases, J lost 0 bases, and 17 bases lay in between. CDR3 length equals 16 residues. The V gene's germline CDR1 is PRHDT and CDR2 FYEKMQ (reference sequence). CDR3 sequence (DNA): TGTGCCAGCAGTTCTCGCTCCCGGGCCCTGAACACTGAAGCTTTCTTT. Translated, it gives CASSSRSRALNTEAFF. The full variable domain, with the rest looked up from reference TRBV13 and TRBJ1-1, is AAGVIQSPRHLIKEKRETATLKCYPIPRHDTVYWYQQGPGQDPQFLISFYEKMQSDKGSIPDRFSAQQFSDYHSELNMSSLELGDSALYFCASSSRSRALNTEAFFGQGTRLTVV.

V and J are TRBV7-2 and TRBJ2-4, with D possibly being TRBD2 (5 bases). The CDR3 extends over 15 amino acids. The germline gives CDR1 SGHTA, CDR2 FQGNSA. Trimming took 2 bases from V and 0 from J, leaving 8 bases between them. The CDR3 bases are TGTGCCAGCAGCTTACAAGCGGTAGCCAAAAACATTCAGTACTTC. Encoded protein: CASSLQAVAKNIQYF.

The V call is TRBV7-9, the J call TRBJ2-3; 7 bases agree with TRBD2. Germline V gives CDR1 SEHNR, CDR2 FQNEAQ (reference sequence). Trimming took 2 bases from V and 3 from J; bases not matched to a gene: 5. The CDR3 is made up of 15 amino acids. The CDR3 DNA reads TGTGCCAGCAGCTTATTCCGGGAGGAGACAGATACGCAGTATTTT. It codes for CASSLFREETDTQYF.

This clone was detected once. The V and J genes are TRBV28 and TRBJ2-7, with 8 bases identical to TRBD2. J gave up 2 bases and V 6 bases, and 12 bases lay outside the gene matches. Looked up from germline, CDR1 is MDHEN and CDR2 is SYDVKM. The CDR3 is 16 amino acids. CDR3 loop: CASSIAGRAGTYEQYF. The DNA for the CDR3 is TGTGCCAGCAGCATAGCCGGGAGGGCCGGGACCTACGAGCAGTACTTC.

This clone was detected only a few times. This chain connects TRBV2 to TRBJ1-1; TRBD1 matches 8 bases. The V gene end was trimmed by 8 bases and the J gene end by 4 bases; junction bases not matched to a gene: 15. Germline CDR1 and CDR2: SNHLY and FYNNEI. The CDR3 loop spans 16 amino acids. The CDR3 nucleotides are TGTGCCAGCCGACCCTTCAGAACAGGGGGAGGCACTGAAGCTTTCTTT. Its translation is CASRPFRTGGGTEAFF.

The CDR3 region has the DNA TGTGCCAGCAGCTACGCTCAGGGGGGGACTGAAGCTTTCTTT. This encodes CASSYAQGGTEAFF. The chain is built from TRBV7-2 and TRBJ1-1; 7 bases match TRBD1. Germline values: CDR1 SGHTA, CDR2 FQGNSA. Losses at the gene ends were 4 bases for V and 5 bases for J; bases not matched to a gene: 7. The CDR3 is made up of 14 amino acids.

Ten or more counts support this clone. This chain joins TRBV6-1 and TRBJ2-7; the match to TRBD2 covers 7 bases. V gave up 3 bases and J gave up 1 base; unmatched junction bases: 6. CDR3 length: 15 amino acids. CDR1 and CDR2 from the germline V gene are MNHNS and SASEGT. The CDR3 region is CASSDYGLVSYEQYF. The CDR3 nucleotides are TGTGCCAGCAGTGACTACGGACTAGTTTCCTACGAGCAGTACTTC.

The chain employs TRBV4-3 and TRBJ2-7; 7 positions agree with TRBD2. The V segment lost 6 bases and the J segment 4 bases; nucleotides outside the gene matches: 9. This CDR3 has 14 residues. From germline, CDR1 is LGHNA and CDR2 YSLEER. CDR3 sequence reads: CASSRGEGRYEQYF. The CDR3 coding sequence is TGCGCCAGCAGTCGGGGGGAGGGCCGATACGAGCAGTACTTC.

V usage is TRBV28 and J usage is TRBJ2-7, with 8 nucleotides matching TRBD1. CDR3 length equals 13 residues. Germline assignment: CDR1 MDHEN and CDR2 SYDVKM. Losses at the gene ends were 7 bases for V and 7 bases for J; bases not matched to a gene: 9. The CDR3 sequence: CASTRGQSWEQYF. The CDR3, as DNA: TGTGCCAGCACCAGGGGGCAGTCCTGGGAGCAGTACTTC.

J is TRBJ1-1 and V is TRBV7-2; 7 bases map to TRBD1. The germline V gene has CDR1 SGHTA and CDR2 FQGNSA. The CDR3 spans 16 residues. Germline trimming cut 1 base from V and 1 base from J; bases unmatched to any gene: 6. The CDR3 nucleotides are TGTGCCAGCAGCTTAGTTCGGACAGGCCCGAACACTGAAGCTTTCTTT. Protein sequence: CASSLVRTGPNTEAFF.

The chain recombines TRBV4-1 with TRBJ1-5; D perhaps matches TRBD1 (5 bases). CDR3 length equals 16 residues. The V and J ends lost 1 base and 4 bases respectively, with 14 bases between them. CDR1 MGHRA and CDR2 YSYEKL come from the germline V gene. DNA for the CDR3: TGCGCCAGCAGCCAAGTCGTAGGGGTCGTTAATCAGCCCCAGCATTTT. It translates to CASSQVVGVVNQPQHF.